A single sample gave rise to the 12 T cell receptor beta chains below, sequenced in a study of blood T cell repertoires in COVID-19. Produced via immunoSEQ multiplex PCR; TCRdb's table is partial and in-frame only. The sample carries a few hundred thousand clones, 87% recorded once. The sample taken for sequencing was PBMCs or T cells enriched from blood (not recorded which). The receptor set was obtained from a man younger than 30 with acute COVID-19.

The genes are TRBV28 and TRBJ2-7; TRBD1 agrees at 9 bases. After removal of 6 bases from V and 5 bases from J, the junction contained 5 bases not matched to a gene. The length of the CDR3 is 13 residues. CDR1 is MDHEN and CDR2 is SYDVKM in the germline V gene. The CDR3 coding sequence is TGTGCCAGCAGAGGGACAGGGTACCACGAGCAGTACTTC. This codes for CASRGTGYHEQYF.

The chain employs TRBV4-2 and TRBJ2-7; 10 nucleotides align to TRBD2. Germline V gene sequence: CDR1 LGHNA, CDR2 YNFKEQ. CDR3 length equals 16 residues. The V segment lost 2 bases and the J segment 2 bases; nucleotides outside the gene matches: 6. CDR3 bases: TGTGCCAGCAGCCAAACGACTAGCGGGTCACCCTACGAGCAGTACTTC. It yields the protein CASSQTTSGSPYEQYF.

Of note for this clone: The identical CDR3 is also encoded by other nucleotide sequences in the sample. This sequence joins TRBV19 and TRBJ2-7; 9 nucleotides line up with TRBD1. The germline V gene has CDR1 LNHDA and CDR2 SQIVND (reference sequence). CDR3 size: 13 residues. J lost 7 bases, V lost 5 bases, and 6 bases had no gene match. Written as DNA, the CDR3 is TGTGCCAGTAGTCCGGGACAGGGAGGAGAGCAGTACTTC. Translating gives CASSPGQGGEQYF.

This clone appeared once. The chain couples TRBV30 to TRBJ1-2; D is perhaps TRBD1 (5 bases). The CDR3 totals 15 residues. Germline V gene sequence: CDR1 GTSNPN, CDR2 SVGIG (reference sequence). V was cut by 3 bases and J by 5 bases, with 19 bases left in between. The CDR3 DNA is TGTGCCTGGAGCTACTACCCGGATCGGGGGTATGGCTACACCTTC. It yields the protein CAWSYYPDRGYGYTF.

The V and J genes are TRBV27 and TRBJ2-7, with TRBD2 as a possible D gene (7 bases). Trimming cost V 2 bases and J 3 bases, with 14 bases left between them. The length of the CDR3 is 15 residues. Germline V gene sequence: CDR1 MNHEY, CDR2 SMNVEV (reference sequence). The CDR3 coding sequence is TGTGCCAGCAGTTTAAAAGAGGGGGGGGACTACGAGCAGTACTTC. It translates to CASSLKEGGDYEQYF.

V and J are TRBV2 and TRBJ2-5; 12 nucleotides match TRBD2. This CDR3 has 19 amino acids. Looked up from germline, CDR1 is SNHLY and CDR2 is FYNNEI. Germline trimming cut 6 bases from V and 1 base from J; bases unmatched to any gene: 15. The CDR3 region has the DNA TGTGCCAGCAGGGAGACTAGCGGGAGATTCTTACGGTTCCAAGAGACCCAGTACTTC. Translating it yields CASRETSGRFLRFQETQYF.

The chain is built from TRBV7-2 and TRBJ2-7, with D tentatively TRBD2 (7 bases). Germline V CDR1 and CDR2: SGHTA, FQGNSA. The CDR3 consists of 15 residues. V lost 1 base and J 4 bases, leaving 14 bases between the germline ends. The DNA for the CDR3 is TGTGCCAGCAGCTTAGGAAGCGAGGGGGGGTACGAGCAGTACTTC. It yields the protein CASSLGSEGGYEQYF.

This clone was detected once. V usage is TRBV7-3 and J usage is TRBJ1-2; TRBD1 agrees at 11 bases. The CDR3 length is 15 residues. Per the germline V gene, CDR1 is SGHTA and CDR2 is FQGTGA. J was trimmed by 3 bases and V by 2 bases; bases with no gene match: 2. This chain's CDR3 is CASSLGGQGDYGYTF. The DNA of the CDR3 is TGTGCCAGCAGCTTAGGGGGACAGGGGGACTATGGCTACACCTTC.

The chain has TRBV28 and TRBJ1-5; perhaps TRBD1 as D (5 bases). The CDR3 totals 15 residues. V lost 3 bases to trimming and J lost 3 bases, with 12 bases between them. Germline values: CDR1 MDHEN, CDR2 SYDVKM. The CDR3 here is CASSFSGALNQPQHF. The CDR3 DNA is TGTGCCAGCAGTTTTAGCGGGGCTCTCAATCAGCCCCAGCATTTT.

The chain links TRBV3-1 (or the pseudogene TRBV3-2) to TRBJ2-7; D perhaps matches TRBD1 (6 bases). Germline V gene sequence: CDR1 LGHDT, CDR2 YNNKEL (reference sequence). The CDR3 totals 15 residues. V gave up 1 base and J gave up 3 bases, with 13 bases separating them. CDR3 protein: CASSQGTARGYEQYF. CDR3 sequence (DNA): TGTGCCAGCAGCCAAGGGACAGCGAGAGGCTACGAGCAGTACTTC.

This sequence joins TRBV28 and TRBJ2-1; tentative D call: TRBD2 (5 bases). CDR3 size: 13 residues. Germline CDR1 is MDHEN and CDR2 is SYDVKM. Trimming took off 7 bases at V and 4 bases at J, with 11 bases between the two ends. The CDR3 DNA reads as TGTGCCAGCATCATGAGCGGATACAATGAGCAGTTCTTC. This sequence encodes CASIMSGYNEQFF.

This clone was picked up a small number of times. This sequence joins TRBV30 and TRBJ2-2; no reliable D call. The CDR3 has 13 residues. Germline V gene lookup returns CDR1 GTSNPN and CDR2 SVGIG (reference sequence). V was cut by 2 bases and J by 1 base, with 5 bases left in between. CDR3: CAWSHGNTGELFF. The CDR3 nucleotides read TGTGCCTGGAGTCACGGGAACACCGGGGAGCTGTTTTTT.